Shown below are 9 T cell receptor beta chains from a single sample sequenced in a study of T-cell reconstitution after alpha-beta-depleted transplantation in children. Unique molecular identifiers were used in preparing the TCRbeta library. Via MiXCR, TCRdb re-called the PCR reads, giving one row per CDR3 protein. The table has 350,000 to 450,000 distinct CDR3 sequences, roughly 20% seen once. Source: PBMCs from the stem cell graft donor, taken from the stem cell graft. All receptors derive from a human donor who donated a stem cell graft to a child with acute myeloid leukemia.

By share, this clonotype counts as medium-sized. V is TRBV20-1 and J is TRBJ2-3; 7 bases match TRBD2. Germline V gene sequence: CDR1 DFQATT, CDR2 SNEGSKA (reference sequence). This CDR3 has 13 amino acids. The V segment lost 5 bases and the J segment 2 bases; nucleotides outside the gene matches: 4. CDR3 nucleotides: TGCAGTGCTCCGAGCGGGATCACAGATACGCAGTATTTT. Protein sequence: CSAPSGITDTQYF.

This clonotype was seen a few times. The V gene is TRBV28, the J gene TRBJ2-3, with 7 bases lining up with TRBD2. There are 14 residues in the CDR3. V was clipped by 5 bases and J by 6 bases; unmatched bases: 8. Germline-derived CDR1 and CDR2 are MDHEN and SYDVKM. CDR3 sequence reads: CASSRKAGRDTQYF. Here the CDR3 DNA reads TGTGCCAGCAGTCGAAAAGCCGGGAGGGATACGCAGTATTTT.

The sample holds many counts of this clonotype. This rearrangement joins TRBV20-1 to TRBJ2-3; 13 positions agree with TRBD2. The CDR3 covers 15 residues. Germline trimming cut 4 bases from V and 0 bases from J; bases unmatched to any gene: 1. The germline gives CDR1 DFQATT, CDR2 SNEGSKA (reference sequence). DNA for the CDR3: TGCAGTGCTATACTAGCGGGAGGGAGCACAGATACGCAGTATTTT. Translated, it gives CSAILAGGSTDTQYF.

The rearrangement joins TRBV12-3 or TRBV12-4 to TRBJ2-1; 8 bases match TRBD1. This CDR3 has 17 amino acids. The J segment lost 8 bases and the V segment lost 2 bases, leaving 14 bases of the junction unmatched. CDR3 amino acids: CASSLSGSGRGRDEQFF. The CDR3, as DNA: TGTGCCAGCAGTTTAAGCGGCAGTGGCAGGGGGCGTGATGAGCAGTTCTTC.

The rearrangement links TRBV29-1 to TRBJ2-2, with no clear D. The CDR3 extends over 15 amino acids. CDR1 is SQVTM and CDR2 is ANQGSEA in the germline V gene. V gave up 6 bases and J gave up 0 bases, with 14 bases separating them. The CDR3 here is CSVGTGTTNTGELFF. CDR3 bases: TGCAGCGTGGGAACCGGCACCACGAACACCGGGGAGCTGTTTTTT.

This clonotype was observed a handful of times. The V and J genes are TRBV10-3 and TRBJ2-7; D might be TRBD1 (5 bases). CDR3 length: 14 amino acids. The germline V gene encodes CDR1 ENHRY and CDR2 SYGVKD. Between the trimmed V and J ends, which lost 0 bases and 5 bases, there was a span of 11 bases. The CDR3 DNA is TGTGCCATCAGTGAGTCGGGGCAGTTCAACGAGCAGTACTTC. Translation: CAISESGQFNEQYF.

This clonotype was seen a few times. The chain joins TRBV7-6 to TRBJ2-7; the match to TRBD1 covers 8 bases. This CDR3 spans 16 amino acids. Trimming at V came to 1 base and at J to 1 base, leaving 6 bases not matched to a gene. Germline CDR1 SGHVS, CDR2 FNYEAQ. The CDR3 bases are TGTGCCAGCAGCTTAGGGCAGGGGGCTTCTTCCTACGAGCAGTACTTC. Translating gives CASSLGQGASSYEQYF.

This CDR3 is CASSLTNSGANVLTF. CDR3 coding DNA: TGTGCCAGCAGCTTAACCAACTCTGGGGCCAACGTCCTGACTTTC. The chain is built from TRBV7-2 and TRBJ2-6; D unclear. The germline CDR1 and CDR2 sequences are SGHTA and FQGNSA. Trimming pared 2 bases from V and 0 bases from J, leaving 5 bases between. The CDR3 spans 15 residues.

The chain links TRBV4-1 to TRBJ2-5, with D unresolved. The V gene lost 0 bases and the J gene lost 9 bases, with 20 bases spanning the gap. Looked up from germline, CDR1 is MGHRA and CDR2 is YSYEKL. The CDR3 covers 16 residues. The CDR3: CASSQEVTNGPRAQYF. CDR3 bases: TGCGCCAGCAGCCAAGAGGTCACTAACGGACCTAGGGCCCAGTACTTC.